A selection of T cell receptor beta chains follows, all from one sample in a study of cytomegalovirus exposure and HLA in healthy donors. Here immunoSEQ multiplex PCR was the method, and the copy in TCRdb shows in-frame clones only, minus some. This sample has 150,000 or so clones, with about 79% found just once. Material: PBMCs. These TCRs come from a man between 45 and 60 years old in good health and CMV-seropositive. The CDR3 runs from the conserved cysteine through the conserved F or W. The D gene is left open where the match is weak. Size tells how often a clone was seen (once, few, many) or the class of an expanded clone, and some rows leave it out.

>TRBJ1-5|TRBV9|NA|few
CASSAPQGVSAQHF
TGTGCCAGCAGCGCCCCTCAGGGTGTGTCAGCCCAGCATTTT
>TRBJ1-1|TRBV6-6|TRBD1|few
CASSYQQGAGTEAFF
TGTGCCAGCAGTTATCAGCAGGGGGCGGGCACTGAAGCTTTCTTT
>TRBJ1-2|TRBV7-9|NA|once
CSSSASLANYGYTF
TGTTCCAGCTCGGCTAGCTTAGCTAACTATGGCTACACCTTC
>TRBJ1-1|TRBV10-2|NA|NA
CASTGAGPKNTEAFF
TGCGCCAGCACTGGGGCGGGGCCTAAGAACACTGAAGCTTTCTTT
>TRBJ1-2|TRBV10-3|NA|NA
CAISVGSSGPDGYTF
TGTGCCATCAGTGTAGGAAGCAGCGGACCCGATGGCTACACCTTC
>TRBJ1-1|TRBV25-1|TRBD1|NA
CASSEYDRENTEAFF
TGTGCCAGCAGTGAATATGACAGGGAGAACACTGAAGCTTTCTTT
>TRBJ1-3|TRBV6-6|NA|few
CASEGGSGNTIYF
TGTGCCAGCGAGGGTGGGTCTGGAAACACCATATATTTT
>TRBJ1-1|TRBV7-2|TRBD1|few
CASSQEQGAGTEAFF
TGTGCCAGCAGCCAGGAACAGGGGGCCGGTACTGAAGCTTTCTTT
>TRBJ1-1|TRBV28|NA|NA
CASLMDSGRGEAFF
TGTGCCAGCCTGATGGATTCGGGTAGGGGTGAAGCTTTCTTT
>TRBJ1-2|TRBV5-1|NA|NA
CASSLADLGYGYTF
TGCGCCAGCAGCTTAGCGGATTTGGGCTATGGCTACACCTTC
>TRBJ1-5|TRBV6-5|NA|NA
CASSYRGANQPQHF
TGTGCCAGCAGTTACCGGGGGGCCAATCAGCCCCAGCATTTT
>TRBJ1-1|TRBV5-6|TRBD1|few
CASSFGTGGSRNTEAFF
TGTGCCAGCAGCTTCGGGACAGGGGGCTCAAGGAACACTGAAGCTTTCTTT
>TRBJ2-2|TRBV5-4|TRBD1|NA
CASSLPGDRTNTGELFF
TGTGCCAGCAGCCTCCCTGGGGACAGGACGAACACCGGGGAGCTGTTTTTT
>TRBJ2-1|TRBV28|TRBD1|NA
CASSLQGAYNEQFF
TGTGCCAGCAGTCTACAGGGGGCCTACAATGAGCAGTTCTTC
>TRBJ1-1|TRBV9|NA|NA
CASSVTMNTEAFF
TGTGCCAGCAGCGTTACAATGAACACTGAAGCTTTCTTT
>TRBJ1-6|TRBV7-2|NA|NA
CASSLGAGQGSPLHF
TGTGCCAGCAGCTTAGGAGCAGGGCAGGGTTCACCCCTCCACTTT
>TRBJ2-3|TRBV4-1|NA|NA
CASSEVAGLAGTDTQYF
TGCGCCAGCAGCGAAGTAGCCGGGCTAGCCGGCACAGATACGCAGTATTTT
>TRBJ2-2|TRBV9|NA|NA
CASSVVSTGELFF
TGTGCCAGCAGCGTAGTATCTACCGGGGAGCTGTTTTTT